This T cell receptor beta chain comes out of a study of regulatory T cells in long-lasting Graves disease. Time point defined: persistent/refractory GD, antithyroid drugs over 5 years with positive TRAb. From RNA extracted from PBMCs, the TCR library was made. This clonotype was seen more than once but under ten times. Per the germline V gene, CDR1 is SNHLY and CDR2 is FYNNEI. The ends were cut back, 6 bases at V and 4 bases at J, with 15 bases in the middle. This CDR3 is built from 14 residues. HTBI primers from iRepertoire and Arm-PCR of CDR3 regions yielded the TCR beta libraries. Each CDR3 protein gets one entry after TCRdb re-called the multiplex PCR reads with MiXCR. The table records over 650,000 distinct CDR3 sequences, about 30% of them present only once.

The sample was peripheral blood mononuclear cells (PBMCs), taken when the disease was refractory, from a patient treated with antithyroid drugs. The J gene is TRBJ1-2, the V gene TRBV2; D remains ambiguous. This sequence was found in a female donor with Graves disease. The chain's CDR3 is CASRPGLSSYGYTF. For the CDR3, the DNA is TGTGCCAGCAGACCCGGGTTATCAAGCTATGGCTACACCTTC.